The 3 T cell receptor beta chains below come from one sample, sequenced in a study of early T cells in non-severe SARS-CoV-2 infection. TCRdb re-derived calls from the 5' RACE reads in MiXCR, one entry per CDR3 protein. The repertoire holds some 50,000 distinct CDR3 sequences, with roughly 9% as singletons. The specimen was whole blood, collected at baseline. These receptor sequences come from an adult who was a healthcare worker with PCR-confirmed SARS-CoV-2 infection or an uninfected control (not recorded which).

The chain couples TRBV4-1 to TRBJ2-1; D unclear. The CDR3 loop spans 17 amino acids. V was cut by 0 bases and J by 4 bases, with 16 bases left in between. Germline V gene data show CDR1 as MGHRA and CDR2 as YSYEKL. The CDR3 nucleotides are TGCGCCAGCAGCCAAGATTCCGTCTTACAGAGGTACAATGAGCAGTTCTTC. This translates into CASSQDSVLQRYNEQFF.

This clonotype has a handful of counts. This chain joins TRBV7-2 and TRBJ2-1, with a possible D match to TRBD2 (6 bases). The V and J ends lost 3 bases and 3 bases respectively, with 12 bases between them. Looked up from germline, CDR1 is SGHTA and CDR2 is FQGNSA. The CDR3 contains 15 residues. The CDR3 sequence is CASSLGGYFYNEQFF. Here the CDR3 DNA reads TGTGCCAGCAGCTTGGGGGGTTATTTCTACAATGAGCAGTTCTTC.

A few counts support this clonotype. This chain connects TRBV29-1 to TRBJ2-3; the D call may be TRBD1 or TRBD2 (5 bases each). Per the germline V gene, CDR1 is SQVTM and CDR2 is ANQGSEA. V lost 5 bases and J 1 base, leaving 13 bases between the germline ends. The CDR3 length is 14 residues. The CDR3 sequence is CSVMEDKGTDTQYF. Here the CDR3 DNA reads TGCAGCGTTATGGAGGACAAGGGCACAGATACGCAGTATTTT.